The clone carrying this TCR beta chain was observed many times. These data belong to a study of CD8 T cells in ankylosing spondylitis. The CDR3 has 13 residues. The ends lost 5 bases at V and 6 bases at J; junction bases unmatched: 7. The germline V gene has CDR1 SGHNT and CDR2 YENEEA. TCRdb processed the 5' RACE reads anew with MiXCR; each CDR3 protein has one entry. This table holds around 230,000 distinct CDR3 sequences, around 7.8% found once. The receptor was derived from a male donor with ankylosing spondylitis or in good health (not recorded which). The V gene is TRBV11-3, the J gene TRBJ2-7, with TRBD1 identical over 7 bases. The sequenced sample consisted of blood, either unsorted or a sorted T cell fraction (not recorded which). The CDR3 DNA follows: TGTGCCAGCAGCGACAGGGTGGAGCGCGAGCAGTACTTC. It encodes CASSDRVEREQYF.